These T cell receptor beta chains were read from a single sample in a study of identical twins. TCRdb used MiXCR to reprocess the 5' RACE reads, holding one entry per CDR3 protein. The data contain around 490,000 distinct CDR3 sequences, approximately 15% of them singletons. The data also belong to a second study, concerning yellow fever vaccine responses in identical twins.

Material for sequencing was CD4+ T cells sorted from blood. These receptors all stem from a young woman in good health. Both conserved end residues are part of each CDR3. Fields, in order: D gene, clone size, V gene, J gene, CDR3 protein, CDR3 DNA. D genes are given only for firm matches. Clone size is stated in some rows and not others, as once, few, many or a class when expanded.

-	few	TRBV4-2	TRBJ1-2	CASSHASPTNYGYTF	TGTGCCAGCAGCCATGCTTCGCCCACTAACTATGGCTACACCTTC
TRBD2	-	TRBV20-1	TRBJ2-5	CSARGGTRRQETQYF	TGCAGTGCTAGAGGGGGGACTAGGAGGCAAGAGACCCAGTACTTC
-	few	TRBV3-1	TRBJ2-6	CASSQDVPSGANVLTF	TGTGCCAGCAGCCAAGATGTTCCCTCTGGGGCCAACGTCCTGACTTTC
-	few	TRBV25-1	TRBJ1-2	CASSDSDSVRGYTF	TGTGCCAGCAGTGATTCGGACAGTGTGAGGGGCTACACCTTC
-	many	TRBV12-3/TRBV12-4	TRBJ1-5	CASSLDGRRKPQHF	TGTGCCAGCAGCCTGGACGGGAGAAGGAAGCCCCAGCATTTT
TRBD1	many	TRBV7-9	TRBJ2-3	CASSSDRDGDTQYF	TGTGCCAGCAGCTCGGACAGGGATGGGGATACGCAGTATTTT
TRBD1	few	TRBV27	TRBJ2-3	CASSSPARDRADTQYF	TGTGCCAGCAGTTCTCCCGCCCGGGACAGGGCAGATACGCAGTATTTT
TRBD1	-	TRBV6-1	TRBJ2-3	CASILQGRVTDTQYF	TGTGCCAGCATCTTACAGGGGCGAGTCACAGATACGCAGTATTTT
-	few	TRBV27	TRBJ2-1	CASSLRGRGRNNEQFF	TGTGCCAGCAGTTTAAGGGGCAGGGGGAGGAACAATGAGCAGTTCTTC
-	many	TRBV20-1	TRBJ2-7	CSAEDDRHPEQYF	TGCAGTGCCGAGGACGACCGGCACCCCGAGCAGTACTTC
-	few	TRBV20-1	TRBJ1-1	CSARASVNTEAFF	TGCAGTGCTAGGGCGTCGGTGAACACTGAAGCTTTCTTT
TRBD2	-	TRBV12-3/TRBV12-4	TRBJ2-5	CASSLAGGSMAQYF	TGTGCCAGCAGTCTAGCGGGGGGGTCCATGGCCCAGTACTTC
-	-	TRBV20-1	TRBJ1-6	CSARDSNNSPLHF	TGCAGTGCTAGAGACAGTAATAATTCACCCCTCCACTTT
TRBD2	-	TRBV20-1	TRBJ2-1	CSASRLAGMGEQFF	TGCAGTGCTAGCCGACTAGCGGGAATGGGTGAGCAGTTCTTC
TRBD1	few	TRBV5-1	TRBJ1-6	CASSGMTGGFSPLHF	TGCGCCAGCAGCGGAATGACAGGGGGCTTTTCACCCCTCCACTTT
TRBD2	-	TRBV7-2	TRBJ2-7	CASSFSSGGANEQYF	TGTGCCAGCAGCTTTAGTAGCGGGGGGGCTAACGAGCAGTACTTC
-	few	TRBV20-1	TRBJ2-2	CSARATSRGGELFF	TGCAGTGCTAGGGCGACTAGCAGGGGCGGGGAGCTGTTTTTT
TRBD1	-	TRBV6-2/TRBV6-3	TRBJ2-1	CASRPTGGNEQFF	TGTGCCAGCAGACCGACAGGGGGGAATGAGCAGTTCTTC
TRBD2	many	TRBV3-1	TRBJ2-3	CASSPRRRERDTQYF	TGTGCCAGCAGCCCTAGGAGGCGGGAGAGAGATACGCAGTATTTT
-	-	TRBV12-3/TRBV12-4	TRBJ1-5	CASSSLGSQPQHF	TGTGCCAGCAGTTCCCTGGGGAGTCAGCCCCAGCATTTT
TRBD2	-	TRBV12-3/TRBV12-4	TRBJ2-1	CASSSWGGRGNEQFF	TGTGCCAGCAGTTCTTGGGGAGGGCGGGGCAATGAGCAGTTCTTC
-	many	TRBV29-1	TRBJ1-2	CSVGILQALERNGYYGYTF	TGCAGCGTCGGCATCCTCCAGGCTCTGGAGCGGAATGGATACTATGGCTACACCTTC
TRBD1	-	TRBV5-1	TRBJ1-1	CASSLVTGPDTEAFF	TGCGCCAGCAGCTTGGTGACAGGGCCCGACACTGAAGCTTTCTTT
TRBD1	-	TRBV9	TRBJ2-4	CASSVATGVKNIQYF	TGTGCCAGCAGCGTAGCGACAGGGGTGAAAAACATTCAGTACTTC
TRBD1	few	TRBV7-9	TRBJ2-5	CASSYGQGFQETQYF	TGTGCCAGCAGCTATGGACAGGGGTTCCAAGAGACCCAGTACTTC
-	few	TRBV20-1	TRBJ1-1	CSAKRTDANTEAFF	TGCAGTGCTAAGCGGACGGACGCTAACACTGAAGCTTTCTTT
TRBD2	-	TRBV20-1	TRBJ2-5	CSASMGGAGQETQYF	TGCAGTGCTAGTATGGGAGGGGCGGGTCAAGAGACCCAGTACTTC
TRBD2	-	TRBV20-1	TRBJ2-7	CSARDPYSTSEPGEQYF	TGCAGTGCTAGAGACCCTTACTCGACTAGCGAGCCCGGGGAGCAGTACTTC
-	-	TRBV7-6	TRBJ2-7	CASSLDQRYEQYF	TGTGCCAGCAGCCTCGACCAGAGATACGAGCAGTACTTC
TRBD2	-	TRBV4-3	TRBJ2-1	CASSSLTSREQFF	TGCGCCAGCAGCTCCCTGACTAGCCGTGAGCAGTTCTTC
-	few	TRBV20-1	TRBJ2-1	CSAWGSLGYNEQFF	TGCAGCGCATGGGGGTCTCTGGGGTACAATGAGCAGTTCTTC
TRBD1	few	TRBV5-1	TRBJ1-2	CASSLEGADYGYTF	TGCGCCAGCAGCTTGGAGGGGGCGGACTATGGCTACACCTTC
-	few	TRBV29-1	TRBJ2-5	CSVKGGAETQYF	TGCAGCGTTAAGGGGGGGGCAGAGACCCAGTACTTC
-	-	TRBV12-3/TRBV12-4	TRBJ1-5	CASSFENQPQHF	TGTGCCAGCAGTTTCGAGAATCAGCCCCAGCATTTT
-	many	TRBV6-6	TRBJ1-1	CASSYVNTEAFF	TGTGCCAGCAGTTACGTGAACACTGAAGCTTTCTTT
TRBD2	few	TRBV4-3	TRBJ2-5	CASSQDWSGLGKTQYF	TGCGCCAGCAGCCAAGATTGGTCGGGACTAGGGAAGACCCAGTACTTC
-	-	TRBV12-3/TRBV12-4	TRBJ2-6	CAISLALGGSGANVLTF	TGTGCCATCAGTTTAGCGCTCGGAGGGTCCGGGGCCAACGTCCTGACTTTC
-	-	TRBV18	TRBJ2-3	CASSPTEGGDTQYF	TGTGCCAGCTCACCAACGGAAGGGGGAGATACGCAGTATTTT
-	few	TRBV7-8	TRBJ2-1	CASSSPGLREFF	TGTGCCAGCAGCTCCCCGGGACTCAGAGAGTTCTTC
TRBD1	few	TRBV5-1	TRBJ2-7	CASSGGTGNEQYF	TGCGCCAGCAGCGGAGGGACAGGGAACGAGCAGTACTTC
-	many	TRBV14	TRBJ1-2	CASSARPNYGYTF	TGTGCCAGCAGTGCTAGACCTAACTATGGCTACACCTTC